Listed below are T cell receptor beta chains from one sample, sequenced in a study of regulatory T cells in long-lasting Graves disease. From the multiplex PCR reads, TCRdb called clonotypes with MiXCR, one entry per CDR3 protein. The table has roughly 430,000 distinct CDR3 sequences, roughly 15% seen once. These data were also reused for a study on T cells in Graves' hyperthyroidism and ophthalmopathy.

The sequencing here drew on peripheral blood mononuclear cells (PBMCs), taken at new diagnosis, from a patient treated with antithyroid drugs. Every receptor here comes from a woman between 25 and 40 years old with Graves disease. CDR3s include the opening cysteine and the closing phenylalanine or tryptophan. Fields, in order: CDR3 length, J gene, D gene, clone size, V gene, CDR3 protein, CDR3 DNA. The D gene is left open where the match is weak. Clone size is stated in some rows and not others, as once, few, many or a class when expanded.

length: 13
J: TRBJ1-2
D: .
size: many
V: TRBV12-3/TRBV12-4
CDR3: CASSFSSNYGYTF
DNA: TGTGCCAGCAGTTTCTCCTCTAACTATGGCTACACCTTC

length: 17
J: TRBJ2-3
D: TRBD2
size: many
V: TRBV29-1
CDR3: CSVPTGTSGILTDTQYF
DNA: TGCAGCGTCCCAACGGGAACTAGCGGGATCCTCACAGATACGCAGTATTTT

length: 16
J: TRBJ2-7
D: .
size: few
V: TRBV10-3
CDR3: CAISERGGVVGGEQYF
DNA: TGTGCCATCAGTGAGCGAGGTGGGGTTGTTGGGGGCGAGCAGTACTTC

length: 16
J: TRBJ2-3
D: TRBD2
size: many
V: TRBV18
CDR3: CASSPPLSGGPDTQCF
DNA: TGTGCCAGCTCACCACCGTTGTCGGGAGGGCCAGATACGCAGTGTTTT

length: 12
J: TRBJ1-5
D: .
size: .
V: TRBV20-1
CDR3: CSARGSNQPLHF
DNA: TGCAGTGCTAGGGGCAGCAATCAGCCCCTGCATTTT

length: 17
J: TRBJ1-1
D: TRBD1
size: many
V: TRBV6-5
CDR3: CASSYSGQGATRTEAFF
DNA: TGTGCCAGCAGTTATTCGGGACAGGGGGCTACTAGAACTGAAGCTTTCTTT

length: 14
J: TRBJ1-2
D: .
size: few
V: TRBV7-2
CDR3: CASSFGTGNYGYTF
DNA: TGTGCCAGCAGTTTCGGGACGGGTAACTATGGCTACACCTTC

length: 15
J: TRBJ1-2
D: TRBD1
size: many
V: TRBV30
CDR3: CAWREQGRSNYGYTF
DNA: TGTGCCTGGAGAGAACAGGGGAGGTCCAACTATGGCTACACCTTC

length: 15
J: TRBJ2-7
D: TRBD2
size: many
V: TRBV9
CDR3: CASSPRGSGNYEQYF
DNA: TGTGCCAGCAGCCCCCGTGGTAGCGGGAATTACGAGCAGTACTTC

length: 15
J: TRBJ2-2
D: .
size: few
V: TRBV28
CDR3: CAGLPGRAHTGELFF
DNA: TGTGCCGGCCTCCCAGGCAGGGCCCACACCGGGGAGCTGTTTTTT

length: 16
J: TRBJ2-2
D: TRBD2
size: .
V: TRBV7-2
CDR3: CASSSPSGKGTGELFF
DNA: TGTGCCAGCAGCTCACCTAGCGGGAAGGGCACCGGGGAGCTGTTTTTT

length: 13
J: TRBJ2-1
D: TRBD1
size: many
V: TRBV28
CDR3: CASSPPTGEEQFF
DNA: TGTGCCAGCAGTCCACCGACAGGGGAAGAGCAGTTCTTC

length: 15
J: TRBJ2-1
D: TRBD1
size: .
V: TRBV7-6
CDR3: CASSPRDRIYNEQFF
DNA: TGTGCCAGCAGCCCCCGGGACAGGATTTACAATGAGCAGTTCTTC

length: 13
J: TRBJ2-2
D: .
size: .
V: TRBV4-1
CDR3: CASSRLGTGELFF
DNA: TGCGCCAGCAGCCGCCTGGGGACCGGGGAGCTGTTTTTT

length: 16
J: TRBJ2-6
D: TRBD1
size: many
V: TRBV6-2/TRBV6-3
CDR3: CASSYPGGTGANVLTF
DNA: TGTGCCAGCAGTTACCCAGGGGGTACCGGGGCCAACGTCCTGACTTTC

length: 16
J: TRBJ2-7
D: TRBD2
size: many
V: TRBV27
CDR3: CASSQHPGLAGQEQYF
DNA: TGTGCCAGCAGTCAACACCCGGGACTAGCGGGTCAGGAGCAGTACTTC

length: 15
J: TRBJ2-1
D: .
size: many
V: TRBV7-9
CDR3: CASSWPGSSYNEQFF
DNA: TGTGCCAGCAGTTGGCCCGGGAGCTCCTACAATGAGCAGTTCTTC

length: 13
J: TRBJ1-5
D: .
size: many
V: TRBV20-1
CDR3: CSARGVGNQPQHF
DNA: TGCAGTGCTAGGGGGGTAGGCAATCAGCCCCAGCATTTT

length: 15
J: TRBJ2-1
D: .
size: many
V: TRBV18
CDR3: CASSPAGRVYNEQFF
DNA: TGTGCCAGCTCACCAGCGGGACGAGTCTACAATGAGCAGTTCTTC

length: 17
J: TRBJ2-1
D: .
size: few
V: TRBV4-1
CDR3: CASSQVKLGLPTNEQFF
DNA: TGCGCCAGCAGCCAAGTGAAGCTAGGACTCCCTACCAATGAGCAGTTCTTC

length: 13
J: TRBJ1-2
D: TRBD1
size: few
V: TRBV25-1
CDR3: CASSGGTVYGYTF
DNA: TGTGCCAGCAGTGGCGGGACAGTGTATGGCTACACCTTC

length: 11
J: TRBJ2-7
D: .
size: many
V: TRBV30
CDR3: CAWHREAEQYF
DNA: TGTGCCTGGCACAGGGAAGCCGAGCAGTACTTC

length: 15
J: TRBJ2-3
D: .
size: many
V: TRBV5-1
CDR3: CASSLGNSLTDTQYF
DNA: TGCGCCAGCAGCTTGGGGAACAGCCTCACAGATACGCAGTATTTT

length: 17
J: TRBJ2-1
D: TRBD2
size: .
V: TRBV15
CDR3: CVTSRDSQASGRNEQFF
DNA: TGTGTCACCAGCAGAGATTCCCAGGCTAGCGGGAGGAATGAGCAGTTCTTC

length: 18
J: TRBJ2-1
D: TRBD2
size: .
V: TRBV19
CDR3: CASSIGSGRGGSYNEQFF
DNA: TGTGCCAGTAGTATTGGTAGCGGGAGGGGTGGTTCCTACAATGAGCAGTTCTTC

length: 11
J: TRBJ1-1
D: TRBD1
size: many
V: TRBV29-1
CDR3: CSVRTGAEAFF
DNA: TGCAGCGTCCGGACAGGGGCTGAAGCTTTCTTT

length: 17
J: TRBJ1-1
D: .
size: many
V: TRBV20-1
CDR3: CSARDNRVSFGDTEAFF
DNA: TGCAGTGCTAGAGATAACAGGGTTTCGTTTGGGGACACTGAAGCTTTCTTT

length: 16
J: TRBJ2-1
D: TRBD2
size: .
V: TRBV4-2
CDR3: CASSQDGSGAYNEQFF
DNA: TGTGCCAGCAGCCAAGATGGGAGCGGGGCCTACAATGAGCAGTTCTTC

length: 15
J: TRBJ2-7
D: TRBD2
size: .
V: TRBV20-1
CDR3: CSATVPNSGSYEQYF
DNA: TGCAGTGCCACCGTCCCGAATAGCGGGAGTTACGAGCAGTACTTC

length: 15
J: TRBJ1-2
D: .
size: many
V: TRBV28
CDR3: CASSPGRRELDGYTF
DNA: TGTGCCAGCAGTCCAGGACGTCGGGAACTAGATGGCTACACCTTC

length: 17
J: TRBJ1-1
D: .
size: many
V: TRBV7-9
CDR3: CASSLGGMWIRNTEAFF
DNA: TGTGCCAGCAGCTTAGGGGGGATGTGGATTAGGAACACTGAAGCTTTCTTT

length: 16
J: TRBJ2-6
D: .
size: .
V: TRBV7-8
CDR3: CASSSLIGSGANVLTF
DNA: TGTGCCAGCAGCTCACTAATAGGATCCGGGGCCAACGTCCTGACTTTC

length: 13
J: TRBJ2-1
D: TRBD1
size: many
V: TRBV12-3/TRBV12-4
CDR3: CASSLTGGNEQFF
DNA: TGTGCCAGCAGTTTGACAGGGGGGAATGAGCAGTTCTTC

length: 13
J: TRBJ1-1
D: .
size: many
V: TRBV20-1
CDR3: CSAVAWPITEAFF
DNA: TGCAGTGCTGTCGCATGGCCGATCACTGAAGCTTTCTTT

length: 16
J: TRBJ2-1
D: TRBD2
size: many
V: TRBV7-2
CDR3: CASSLVLAGGSDEQFF
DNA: TGTGCCAGCAGCTTAGTACTAGCGGGGGGAAGCGATGAGCAGTTCTTC

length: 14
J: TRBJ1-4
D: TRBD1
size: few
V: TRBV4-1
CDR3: CASSQLEGTAFMFF
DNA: TGCGCCAGCAGCCAACTGGAAGGGACAGCCTTTATGTTTTTT

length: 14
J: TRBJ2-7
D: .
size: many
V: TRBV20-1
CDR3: CSAESGESSYEQYF
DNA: TGCAGTGCCGAGTCTGGTGAAAGCTCCTACGAGCAGTACTTC

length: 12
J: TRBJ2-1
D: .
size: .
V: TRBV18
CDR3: CASSPALGEQFF
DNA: TGTGCCAGCTCACCAGCCCTAGGGGAGCAGTTCTTC

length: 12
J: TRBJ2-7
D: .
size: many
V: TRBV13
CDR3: CASSVQGYEQYF
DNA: TGTGCCAGCAGCGTACAGGGCTACGAGCAGTACTTC

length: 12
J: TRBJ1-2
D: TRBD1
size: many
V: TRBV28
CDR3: CASRNRGEGYTF
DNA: TGTGCCAGCAGGAACAGGGGCGAAGGCTACACCTTC

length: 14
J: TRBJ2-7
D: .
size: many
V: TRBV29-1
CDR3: CSVEGGKISYEQYF
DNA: TGCAGCGTTGAAGGAGGGAAAATATCCTACGAGCAGTACTTC

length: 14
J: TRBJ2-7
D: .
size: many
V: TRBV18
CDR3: CASSPQGNRNEQYF
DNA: TGTGCCAGCTCACCCCAAGGGAATCGTAACGAGCAGTACTTC

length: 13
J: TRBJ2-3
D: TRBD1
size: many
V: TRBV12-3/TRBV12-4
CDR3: CASKRGTGDTQYF
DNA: TGTGCCAGCAAGAGAGGGACAGGAGATACGCAGTATTTT

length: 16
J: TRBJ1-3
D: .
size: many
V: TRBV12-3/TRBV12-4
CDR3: CASSFGVPGSGNTIYF
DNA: TGTGCCAGCAGTTTCGGAGTCCCAGGCTCAGGAAACACCATATATTTT

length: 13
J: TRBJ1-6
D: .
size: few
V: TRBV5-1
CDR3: CASSLAENSPLHF
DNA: TGCGCCAGCAGCCTGGCAGAGAATTCACCCCTCCACTTT

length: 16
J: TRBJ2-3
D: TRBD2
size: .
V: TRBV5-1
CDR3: CASSLSPAGVADTQYF
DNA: TGCGCCAGCAGCCTAAGTCCAGCGGGAGTTGCAGATACGCAGTATTTT

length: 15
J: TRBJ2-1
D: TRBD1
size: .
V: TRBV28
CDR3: CASSLGTGYNDEQFF
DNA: TGTGCCAGCAGTCTCGGGACAGGGTATAACGATGAGCAGTTCTTC

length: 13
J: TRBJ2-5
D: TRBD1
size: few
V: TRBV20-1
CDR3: CSARSQGIGTQYF
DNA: TGCAGTGCTCGTTCACAGGGGATCGGGACCCAGTACTTC

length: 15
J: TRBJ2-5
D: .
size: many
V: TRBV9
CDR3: CASSVGPTGLETQYF
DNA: TGTGCCAGCAGCGTAGGGCCGACGGGCTTAGAGACCCAGTACTTC

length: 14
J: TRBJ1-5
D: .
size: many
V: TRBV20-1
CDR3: CSAGQGSNNQPQHF
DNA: TGCAGTGCTGGGCAGGGATCGAACAATCAGCCCCAGCATTTT

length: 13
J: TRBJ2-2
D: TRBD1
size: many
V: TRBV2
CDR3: CASSAGGNGELFF
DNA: TGTGCCAGCAGCGCAGGGGGCAACGGGGAGCTGTTTTTT

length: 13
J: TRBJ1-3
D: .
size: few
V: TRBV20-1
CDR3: CSARDLSGNTIYF
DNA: TGCAGTGCCAGGGACTTGTCTGGAAACACCATATATTTT

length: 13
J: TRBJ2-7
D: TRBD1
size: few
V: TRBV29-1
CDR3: CSVEGQGLYEQYF
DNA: TGCAGCGTTGAGGGACAGGGACTCTACGAGCAGTACTTC